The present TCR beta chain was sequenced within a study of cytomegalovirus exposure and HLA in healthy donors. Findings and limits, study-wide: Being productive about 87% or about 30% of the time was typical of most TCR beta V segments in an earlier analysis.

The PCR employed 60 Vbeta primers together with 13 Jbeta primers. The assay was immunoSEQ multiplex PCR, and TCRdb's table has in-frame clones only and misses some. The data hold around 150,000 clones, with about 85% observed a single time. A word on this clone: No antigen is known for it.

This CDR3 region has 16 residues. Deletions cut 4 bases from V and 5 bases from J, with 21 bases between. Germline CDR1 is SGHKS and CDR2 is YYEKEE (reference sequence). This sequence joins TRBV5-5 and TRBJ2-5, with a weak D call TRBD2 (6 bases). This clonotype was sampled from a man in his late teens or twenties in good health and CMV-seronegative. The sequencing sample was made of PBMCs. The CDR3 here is CASSPEGTVGYETQYF. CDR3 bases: TGTGCCAGCAGCCCGGAGGGTACGGTCGGTTACGAGACCCAGTACTTC.